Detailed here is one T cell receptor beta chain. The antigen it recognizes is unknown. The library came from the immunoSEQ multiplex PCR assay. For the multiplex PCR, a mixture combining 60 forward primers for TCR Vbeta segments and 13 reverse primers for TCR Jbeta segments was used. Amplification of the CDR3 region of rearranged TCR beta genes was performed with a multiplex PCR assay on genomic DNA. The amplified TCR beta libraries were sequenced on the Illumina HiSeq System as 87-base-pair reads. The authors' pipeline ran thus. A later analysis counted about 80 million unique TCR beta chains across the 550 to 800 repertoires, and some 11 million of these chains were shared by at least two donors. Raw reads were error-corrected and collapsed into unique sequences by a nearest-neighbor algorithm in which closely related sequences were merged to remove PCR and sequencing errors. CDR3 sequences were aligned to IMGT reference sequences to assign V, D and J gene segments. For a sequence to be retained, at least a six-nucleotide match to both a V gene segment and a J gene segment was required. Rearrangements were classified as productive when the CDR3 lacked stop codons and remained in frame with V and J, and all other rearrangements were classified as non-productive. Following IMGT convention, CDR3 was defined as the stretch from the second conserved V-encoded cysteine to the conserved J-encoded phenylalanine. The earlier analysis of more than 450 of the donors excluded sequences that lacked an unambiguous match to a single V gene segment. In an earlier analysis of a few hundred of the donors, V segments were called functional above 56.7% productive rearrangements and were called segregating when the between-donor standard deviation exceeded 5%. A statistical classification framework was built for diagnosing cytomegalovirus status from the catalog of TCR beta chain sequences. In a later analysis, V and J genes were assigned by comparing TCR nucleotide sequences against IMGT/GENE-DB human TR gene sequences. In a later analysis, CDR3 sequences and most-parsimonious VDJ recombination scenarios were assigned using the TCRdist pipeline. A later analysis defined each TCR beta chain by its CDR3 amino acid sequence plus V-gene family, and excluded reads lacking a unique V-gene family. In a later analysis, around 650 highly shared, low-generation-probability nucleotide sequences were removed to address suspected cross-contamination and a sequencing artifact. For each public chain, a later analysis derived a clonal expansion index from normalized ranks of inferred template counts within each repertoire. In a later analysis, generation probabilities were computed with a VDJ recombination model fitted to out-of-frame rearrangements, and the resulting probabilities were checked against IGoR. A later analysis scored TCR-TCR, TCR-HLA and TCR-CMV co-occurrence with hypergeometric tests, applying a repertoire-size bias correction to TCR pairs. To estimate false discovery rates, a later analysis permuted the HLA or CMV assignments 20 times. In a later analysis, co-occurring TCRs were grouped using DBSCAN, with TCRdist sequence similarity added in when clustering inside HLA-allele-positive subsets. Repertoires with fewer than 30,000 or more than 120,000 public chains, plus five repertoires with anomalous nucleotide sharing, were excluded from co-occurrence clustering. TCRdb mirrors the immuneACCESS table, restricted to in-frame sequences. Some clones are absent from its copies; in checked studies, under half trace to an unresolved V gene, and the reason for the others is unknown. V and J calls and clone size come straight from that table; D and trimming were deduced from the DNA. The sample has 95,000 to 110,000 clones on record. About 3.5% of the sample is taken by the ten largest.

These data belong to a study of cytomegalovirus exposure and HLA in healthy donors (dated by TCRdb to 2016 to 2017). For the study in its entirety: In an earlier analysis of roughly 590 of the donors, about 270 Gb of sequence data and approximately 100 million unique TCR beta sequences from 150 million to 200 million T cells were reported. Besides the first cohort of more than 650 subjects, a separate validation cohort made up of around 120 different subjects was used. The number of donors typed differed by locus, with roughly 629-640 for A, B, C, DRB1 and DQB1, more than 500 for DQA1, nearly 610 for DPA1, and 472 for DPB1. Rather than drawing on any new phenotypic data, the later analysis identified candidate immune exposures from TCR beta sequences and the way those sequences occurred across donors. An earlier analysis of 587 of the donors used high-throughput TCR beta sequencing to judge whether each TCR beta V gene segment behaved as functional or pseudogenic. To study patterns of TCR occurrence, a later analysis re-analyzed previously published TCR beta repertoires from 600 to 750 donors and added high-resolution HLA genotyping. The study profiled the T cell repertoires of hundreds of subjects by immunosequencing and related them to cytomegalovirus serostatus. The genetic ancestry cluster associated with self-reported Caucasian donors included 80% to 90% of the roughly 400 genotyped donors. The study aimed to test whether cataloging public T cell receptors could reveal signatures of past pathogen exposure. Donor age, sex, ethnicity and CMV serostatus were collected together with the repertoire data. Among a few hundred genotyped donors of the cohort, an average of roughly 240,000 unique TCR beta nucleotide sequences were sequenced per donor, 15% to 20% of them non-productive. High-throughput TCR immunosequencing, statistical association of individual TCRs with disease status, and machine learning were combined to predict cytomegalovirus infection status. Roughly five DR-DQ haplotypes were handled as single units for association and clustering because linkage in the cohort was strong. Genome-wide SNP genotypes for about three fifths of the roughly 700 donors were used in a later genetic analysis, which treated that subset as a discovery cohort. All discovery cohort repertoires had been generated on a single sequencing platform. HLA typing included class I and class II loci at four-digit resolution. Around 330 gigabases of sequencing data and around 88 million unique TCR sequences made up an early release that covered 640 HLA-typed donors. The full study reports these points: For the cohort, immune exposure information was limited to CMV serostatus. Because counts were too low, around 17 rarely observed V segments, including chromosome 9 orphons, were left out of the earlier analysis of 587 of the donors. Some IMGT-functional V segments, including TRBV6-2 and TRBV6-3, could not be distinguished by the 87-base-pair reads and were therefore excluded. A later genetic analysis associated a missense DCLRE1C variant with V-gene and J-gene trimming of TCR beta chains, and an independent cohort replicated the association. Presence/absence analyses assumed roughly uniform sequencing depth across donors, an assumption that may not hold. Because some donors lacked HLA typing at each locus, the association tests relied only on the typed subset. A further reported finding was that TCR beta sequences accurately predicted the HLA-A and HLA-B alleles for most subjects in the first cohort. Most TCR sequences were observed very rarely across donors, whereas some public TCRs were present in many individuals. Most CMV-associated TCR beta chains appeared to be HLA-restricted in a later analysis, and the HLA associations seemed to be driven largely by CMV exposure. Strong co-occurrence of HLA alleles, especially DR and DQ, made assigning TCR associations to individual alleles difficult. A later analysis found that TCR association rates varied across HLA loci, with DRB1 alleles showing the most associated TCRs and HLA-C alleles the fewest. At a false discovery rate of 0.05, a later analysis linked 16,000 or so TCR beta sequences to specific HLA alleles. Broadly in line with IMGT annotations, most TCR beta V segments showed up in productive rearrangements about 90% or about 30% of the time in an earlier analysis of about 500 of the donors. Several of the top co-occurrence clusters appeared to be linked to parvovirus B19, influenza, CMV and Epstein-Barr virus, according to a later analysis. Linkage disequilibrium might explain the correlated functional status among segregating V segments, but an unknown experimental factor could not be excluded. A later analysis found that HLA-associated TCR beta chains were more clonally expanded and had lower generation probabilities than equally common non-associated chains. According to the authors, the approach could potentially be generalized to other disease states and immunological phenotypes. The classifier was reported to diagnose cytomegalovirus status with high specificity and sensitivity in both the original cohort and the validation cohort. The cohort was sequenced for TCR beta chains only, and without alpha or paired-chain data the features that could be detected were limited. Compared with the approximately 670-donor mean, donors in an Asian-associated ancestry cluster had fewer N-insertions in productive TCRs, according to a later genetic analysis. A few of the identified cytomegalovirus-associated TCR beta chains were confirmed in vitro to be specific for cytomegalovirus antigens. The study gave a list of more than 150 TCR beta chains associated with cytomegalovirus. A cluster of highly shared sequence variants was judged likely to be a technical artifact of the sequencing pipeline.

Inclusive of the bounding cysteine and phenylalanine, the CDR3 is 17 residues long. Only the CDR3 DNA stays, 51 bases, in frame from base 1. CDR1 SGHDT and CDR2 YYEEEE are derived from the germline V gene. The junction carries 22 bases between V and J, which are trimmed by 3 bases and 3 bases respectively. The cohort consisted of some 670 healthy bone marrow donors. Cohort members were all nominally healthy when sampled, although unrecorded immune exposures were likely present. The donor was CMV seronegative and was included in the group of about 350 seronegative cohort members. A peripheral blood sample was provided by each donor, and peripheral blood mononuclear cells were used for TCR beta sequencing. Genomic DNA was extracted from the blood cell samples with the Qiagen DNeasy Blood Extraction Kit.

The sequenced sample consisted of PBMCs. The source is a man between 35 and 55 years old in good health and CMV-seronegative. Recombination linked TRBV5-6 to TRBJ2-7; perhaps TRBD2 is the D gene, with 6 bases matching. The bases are TGTGCCAGCAGCTGGAGGGCCCGGGACCCGGCGGTCTACGAGCAGTACTTC. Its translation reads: CASSWRARDPAVYEQYF.